This record concerns one T cell receptor (beta chain) sequence. In the original processing: Amplified reference gene primers provided the basis for estimating nucleated cell counts. Sequenced by immunoSEQ multiplex PCR; TCRdb stores in-frame clones only, minus some. The V and J calls and clone size are taken from that table; D and trimming were inferred from the DNA. The sample shows about 180,000 clones, nearly 90% of them seen only once. This CDR3 region has 16 residues. Per the germline V gene, CDR1 is SGHNT and CDR2 is YYREEE (reference sequence). V dropped 0 bases and J dropped 5; count of bases not matched to a gene: 7. This sample is drawn from a study of blood T cell repertoires in COVID-19. Study-wide context: Donors in the United States, Italy and Spain gave samples during acute or convalescent COVID-19. T cells, B-cell-depleted T cells, or PBMCs supplied cDNA or gDNA.

Sequenced sample: peripheral blood. The source is a man between 18 and 35 years old who had recovered from COVID-19. The V call is TRBV5-4, the J call TRBJ2-2; 7 bases fit TRBD1. The CDR3 nucleotides are TGTGCCAGCAGCTTGGCGGGGACAGCCGCTACCGGGGAGCTGTTTTTT. It encodes CASSLAGTAATGELFF.